Listed here is a single T cell receptor beta chain. Its antigen is still unknown. CDR3 length: 15 residues. Trimming shortened V by 0 bases and J by 0 bases, and 9 bases separated the two germline ends. Per the germline V gene, CDR1 is SGDLS and CDR2 is YYNGEE. The study, taken as a whole, reports: Tumor Tregs overlapped most with tumor, then blood, naive CD4+ cells.

Using its own MiXCR run on the 5' RACE reads, TCRdb lists one record per CDR3 protein. The table has fewer than 65,000 distinct CDR3 sequences, under 35% seen once. This chain uses TRBV9 with TRBJ1-2, with TRBD1 as a possible D gene (6 bases). Source material: tumor-infiltrating naive CD4+ T cells sorted from the breast tumor. Noted subset: naive CD4+ T cells, CD4+CD45RA+CD25-. The sequence was collected from a female donor with breast cancer. This chain's CDR3 is CASSVGTVSNYGYTF. The CDR3 coding sequence is TGTGCCAGCAGCGTAGGGACAGTTTCTAACTATGGCTACACCTTC.